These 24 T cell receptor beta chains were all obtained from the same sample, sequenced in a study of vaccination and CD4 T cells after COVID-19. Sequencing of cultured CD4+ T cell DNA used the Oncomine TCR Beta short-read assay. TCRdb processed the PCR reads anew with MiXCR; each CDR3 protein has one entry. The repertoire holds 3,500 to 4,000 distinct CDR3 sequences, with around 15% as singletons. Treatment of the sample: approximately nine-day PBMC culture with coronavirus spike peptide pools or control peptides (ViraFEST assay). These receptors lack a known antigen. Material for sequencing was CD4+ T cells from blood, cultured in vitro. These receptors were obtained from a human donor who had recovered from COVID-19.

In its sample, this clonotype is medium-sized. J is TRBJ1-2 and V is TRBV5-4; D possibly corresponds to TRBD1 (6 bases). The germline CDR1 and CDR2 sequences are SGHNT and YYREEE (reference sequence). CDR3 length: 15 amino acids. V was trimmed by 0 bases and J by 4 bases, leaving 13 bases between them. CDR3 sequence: CASSLADSPFYGYTF. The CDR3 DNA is TGTGCCAGCAGCTTGGCGGACAGCCCGTTCTATGGCTACACCTTC.

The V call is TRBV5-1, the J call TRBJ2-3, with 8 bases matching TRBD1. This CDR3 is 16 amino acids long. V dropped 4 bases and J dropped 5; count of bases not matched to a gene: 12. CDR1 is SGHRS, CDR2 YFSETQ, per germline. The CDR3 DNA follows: TGCGCCAGCAGCCCCGGAGGTCAGGGGGCTGGAGATACGCAGTATTTT. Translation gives CASSPGGQGAGDTQYF. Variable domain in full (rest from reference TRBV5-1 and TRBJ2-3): KAGVTQTPRYLIKTRGQQVTLSCSPISGHRSVSWYQQTPGQGLQFLFEYFSETQRNKGNFPGRFSGRQFSNSRSEMNVSTLELGDSALYLCASSPGGQGAGDTQYFGPGTRLTVL.

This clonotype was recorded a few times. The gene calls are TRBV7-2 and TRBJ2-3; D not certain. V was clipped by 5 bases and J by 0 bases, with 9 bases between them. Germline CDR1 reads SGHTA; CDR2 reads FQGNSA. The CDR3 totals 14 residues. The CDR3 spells CASSPRKSTDTQYF. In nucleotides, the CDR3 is TGTGCCAGCAGCCCCCGAAAGAGCACAGATACGCAGTATTTT.

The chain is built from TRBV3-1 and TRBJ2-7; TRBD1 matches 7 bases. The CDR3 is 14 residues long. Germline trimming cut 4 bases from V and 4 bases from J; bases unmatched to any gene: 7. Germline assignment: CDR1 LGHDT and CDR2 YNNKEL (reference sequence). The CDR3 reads CASSPQGQFYEQYF. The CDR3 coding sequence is TGTGCCAGCAGCCCCCAGGGACAGTTTTACGAGCAGTACTTC.

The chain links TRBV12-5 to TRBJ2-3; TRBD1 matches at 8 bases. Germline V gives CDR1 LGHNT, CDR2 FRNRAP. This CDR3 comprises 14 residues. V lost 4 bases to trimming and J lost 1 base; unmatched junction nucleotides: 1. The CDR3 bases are TGTGCTAGTGGTTCAGGGGGCGGCACAGATACGCAGTATTTT. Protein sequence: CASGSGGGTDTQYF. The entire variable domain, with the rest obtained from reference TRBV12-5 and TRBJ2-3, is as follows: DARVTQTPRHKVTEMGQEVTMRCQPILGHNTVFWYRQTMMQGLELLAYFRNRAPLDDSGMPKDRFSAEMPDATLATLKIQPSEPRDSAVYFCASGSGGGTDTQYFGPGTRLTVL.

The DNA of the CDR3 is TGTGCCATCAGTGAGTGGGCGGGAAATGAGTATGGCTACACCTTC. Residues: CAISEWAGNEYGYTF. V gene TRBV10-3 combines with J gene TRBJ1-2; D remains ambiguous. The germline V and J ends were trimmed by 1 base and 5 bases, with 14 bases remaining between them. CDR1 ENHRY and CDR2 SYGVKD come from the germline V gene. This CDR3 contains 15 residues.

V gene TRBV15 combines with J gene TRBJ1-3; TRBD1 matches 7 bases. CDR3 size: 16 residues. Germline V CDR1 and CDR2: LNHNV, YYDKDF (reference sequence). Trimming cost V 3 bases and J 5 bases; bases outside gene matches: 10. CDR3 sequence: CATSRTIGQERNTIYF. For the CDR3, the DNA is TGTGCCACCAGCAGGACGATCGGACAGGAGAGAAACACCATATATTTT. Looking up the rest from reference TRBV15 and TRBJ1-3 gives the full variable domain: DAMVIQNPRYQVTQFGKPVTLSCSQTLNHNVMYWYQQKSSQAPKLLFHYYDKDFNNEADTPDNFQSRRPNTSFCFLDIRSPGLGDTAMYLCATSRTIGQERNTIYFGEGSWLTVV.

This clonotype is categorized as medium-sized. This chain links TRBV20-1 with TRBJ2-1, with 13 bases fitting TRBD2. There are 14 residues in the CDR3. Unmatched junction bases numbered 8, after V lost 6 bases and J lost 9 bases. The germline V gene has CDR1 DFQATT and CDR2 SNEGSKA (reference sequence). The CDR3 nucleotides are TGCAGTGCCCCTACTAGCGGGGGGGCCGGTGAGCAGTTCTTC. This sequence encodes CSAPTSGGAGEQFF.

The CDR3 nucleotides are TGCAGCGTTGAGGGCAGGGGCGACGAGCAGTACTTC. Its translation is CSVEGRGDEQYF. V usage is TRBV29-1 and J usage is TRBJ2-7, with D tentatively TRBD1 (6 bases). Looked up from germline, CDR1 is SQVTM and CDR2 is ANQGSEA. The CDR3 totals 12 residues. V was clipped by 3 bases and J by 5 bases, with 11 bases between them.

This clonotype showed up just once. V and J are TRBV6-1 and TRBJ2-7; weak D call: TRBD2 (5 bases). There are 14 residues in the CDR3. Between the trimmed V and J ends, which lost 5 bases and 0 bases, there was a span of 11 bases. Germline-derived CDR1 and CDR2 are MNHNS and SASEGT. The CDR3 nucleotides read TGTGCCAGCAGTCCTACTAGGTTCTCCTACGAGCAGTACTTC. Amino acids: CASSPTRFSYEQYF.

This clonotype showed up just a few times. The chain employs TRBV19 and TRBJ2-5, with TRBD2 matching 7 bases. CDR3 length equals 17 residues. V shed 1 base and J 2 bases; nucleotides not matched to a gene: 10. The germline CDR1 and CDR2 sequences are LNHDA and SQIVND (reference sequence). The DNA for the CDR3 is TGTGCCAGTAGTATAGGGCTATTGGCGGGGGAGCAAGAGACCCAGTACTTC. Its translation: CASSIGLLAGEQETQYF.

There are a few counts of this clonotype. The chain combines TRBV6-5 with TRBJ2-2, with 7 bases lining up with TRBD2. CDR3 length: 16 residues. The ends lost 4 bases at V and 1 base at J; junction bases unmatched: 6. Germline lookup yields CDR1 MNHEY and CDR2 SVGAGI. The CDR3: CASSSFSGGNTGELFF. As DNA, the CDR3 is TGTGCCAGCAGTTCCTTTTCGGGGGGGAACACCGGGGAGCTGTTTTTT.

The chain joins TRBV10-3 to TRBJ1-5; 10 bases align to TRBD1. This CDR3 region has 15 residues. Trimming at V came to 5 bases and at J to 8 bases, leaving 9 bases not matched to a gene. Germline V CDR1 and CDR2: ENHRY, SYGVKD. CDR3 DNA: TGTGCCATCAGTACCGGGACAGGGGTGGATGAGCCCCAGCATTTT. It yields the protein CAISTGTGVDEPQHF.

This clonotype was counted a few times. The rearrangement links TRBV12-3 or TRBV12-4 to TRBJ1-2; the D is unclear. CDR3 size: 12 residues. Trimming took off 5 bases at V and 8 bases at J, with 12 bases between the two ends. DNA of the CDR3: TGTGCCAGCAGTCGAGCTCTCGGGGGCTACACCTTC. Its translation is CASSRALGGYTF.

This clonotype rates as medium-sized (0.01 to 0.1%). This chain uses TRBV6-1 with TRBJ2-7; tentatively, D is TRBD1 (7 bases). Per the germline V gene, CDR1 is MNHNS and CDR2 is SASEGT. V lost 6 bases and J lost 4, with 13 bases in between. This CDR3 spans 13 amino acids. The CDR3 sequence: CASREGARYEQYF. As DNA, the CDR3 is TGTGCCAGCAGGGAGGGGGCGCGTTACGAGCAGTACTTC.

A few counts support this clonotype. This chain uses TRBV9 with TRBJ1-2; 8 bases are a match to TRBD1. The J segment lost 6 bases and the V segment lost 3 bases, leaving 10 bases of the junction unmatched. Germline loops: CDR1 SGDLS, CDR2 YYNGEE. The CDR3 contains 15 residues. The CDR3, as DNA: TGTGCCAGCAGCGCTCCGGGACAGGACAACCATGGCTACACCTTC. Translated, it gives CASSAPGQDNHGYTF.

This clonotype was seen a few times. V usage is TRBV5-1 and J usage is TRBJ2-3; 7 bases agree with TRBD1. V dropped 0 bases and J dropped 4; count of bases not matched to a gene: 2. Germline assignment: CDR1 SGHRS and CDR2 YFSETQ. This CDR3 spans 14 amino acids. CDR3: CASSLGDRADTQYF. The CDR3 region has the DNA TGCGCCAGCAGCTTGGGAGACAGGGCAGATACGCAGTATTTT.

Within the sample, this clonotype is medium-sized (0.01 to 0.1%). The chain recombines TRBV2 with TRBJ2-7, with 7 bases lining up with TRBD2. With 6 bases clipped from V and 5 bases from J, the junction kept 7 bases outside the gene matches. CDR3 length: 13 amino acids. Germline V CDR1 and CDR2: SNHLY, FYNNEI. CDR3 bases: TGTGCCAGCAGGTGGGGGGGGAGGAACGAGCAGTACTTC. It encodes CASRWGGRNEQYF.

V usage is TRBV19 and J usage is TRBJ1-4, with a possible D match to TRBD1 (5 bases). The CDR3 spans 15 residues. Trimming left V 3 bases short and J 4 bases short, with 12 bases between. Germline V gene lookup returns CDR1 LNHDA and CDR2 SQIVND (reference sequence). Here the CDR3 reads CASSMGQKINEKLFF. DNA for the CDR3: TGTGCCAGTAGTATGGGGCAGAAGATTAATGAAAAACTGTTTTTT.

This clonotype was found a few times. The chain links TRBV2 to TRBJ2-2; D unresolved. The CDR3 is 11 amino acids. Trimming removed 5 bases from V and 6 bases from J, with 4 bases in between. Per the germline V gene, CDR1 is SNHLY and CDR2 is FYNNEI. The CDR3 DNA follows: TGTGCCAGCAGTTTGTCCGGGGAGCTGTTTTTT. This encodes CASSLSGELFF.

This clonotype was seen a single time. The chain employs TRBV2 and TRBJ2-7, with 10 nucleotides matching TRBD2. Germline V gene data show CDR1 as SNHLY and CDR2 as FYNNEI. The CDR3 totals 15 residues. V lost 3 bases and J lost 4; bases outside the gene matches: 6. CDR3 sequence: CASSDPAGGKYEQYF. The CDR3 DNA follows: TGTGCCAGCAGTGACCCAGCGGGAGGGAAGTACGAGCAGTACTTC.

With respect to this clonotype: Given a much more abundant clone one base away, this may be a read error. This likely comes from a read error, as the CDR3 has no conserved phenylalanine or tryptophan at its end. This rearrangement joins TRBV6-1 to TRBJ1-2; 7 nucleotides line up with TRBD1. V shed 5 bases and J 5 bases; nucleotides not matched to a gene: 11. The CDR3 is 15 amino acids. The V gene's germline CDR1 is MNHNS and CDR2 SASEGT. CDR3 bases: TGTGCCAGCAGTAACCGACAGGGTTTAGGGTATGGCTACACCCTC. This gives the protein CASSNRQGLGYGYTL.

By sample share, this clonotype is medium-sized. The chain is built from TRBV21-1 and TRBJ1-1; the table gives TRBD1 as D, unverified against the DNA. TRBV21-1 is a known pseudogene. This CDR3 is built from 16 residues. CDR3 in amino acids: CAPTRGGQGGSLGAFF. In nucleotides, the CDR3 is TGTGCCCCGACCAGAGGTGGACAGGGGGGATCGTTAGGGGCTTTCTTT.

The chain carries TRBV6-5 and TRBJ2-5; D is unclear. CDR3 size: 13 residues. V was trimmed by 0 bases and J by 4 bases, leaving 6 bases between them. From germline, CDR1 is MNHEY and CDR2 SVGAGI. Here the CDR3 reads CASSYSNRETQYF. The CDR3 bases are TGTGCCAGCAGTTACTCGAACCGAGAGACCCAGTACTTC.